This TCR beta chain was identified during a study of cytomegalovirus exposure and HLA in healthy donors (dated by TCRdb to the late 2010s). With respect to the entire study: According to an earlier analysis of several hundred of the donors, about 179 million T cells yielded 117 million unique TCR beta sequences and 250 to 350 Gb of sequence data. Approximately 310 gigabases of sequencing data and 70 million to 100 million unique TCR sequences made up an early release that covered 500 to 650 HLA-typed donors. Of the roughly 390 genotyped donors, approximately 83% fell in the genetic ancestry cluster associated with self-reported Caucasian donors. The study was designed to test whether signatures of past pathogen exposure could be identified by cataloging public T cell receptors. The study used immunosequencing to profile the T cell repertoires of around 600 subjects and linked those repertoires to cytomegalovirus serostatus. In addition to the first cohort of several hundred subjects, a separate validation cohort of 130 or so different subjects was used. High-throughput TCR immunosequencing, statistical association of individual TCRs with disease status, and machine learning were combined to predict cytomegalovirus infection status. A later analysis re-analyzed previously published TCR beta repertoires from hundreds of donors and added high-resolution HLA genotyping to study TCR occurrence patterns. Rather than drawing on any new phenotypic data, the later analysis identified candidate immune exposures from TCR beta sequences and the way those sequences occurred across donors. An earlier analysis of some 500 of the donors applied high-throughput TCR beta sequencing to assess whether each TCR beta V gene segment acted as functional or pseudogenic. Donor age, sex, ethnicity and CMV serostatus were collected together with the repertoire data. A later genetic analysis used genome-wide SNP genotypes for about 60% of the roughly 670 donors, treating that subset as a discovery cohort. Every repertoire in the discovery cohort had been generated on one and the same sequencing platform. HLA typing covered class I and class II loci at four-digit resolution. Typing coverage varied by locus: roughly 620-640 donors for A, B, C, DRB1 and DQB1; 522 for DQA1; nearly 610 for DPA1; roughly 450 for DPB1. Four or five DR-DQ haplotypes were handled as single units for association and clustering because linkage in the cohort was strong. On average, roughly 250,000 unique TCR beta nucleotide sequences were sequenced per donor among 300 to 500 genotyped donors of the cohort, with around 19% of those sequences being non-productive. General findings and caveats noted by the study authors: An association between a missense DCLRE1C variant and V-gene and J-gene trimming of TCR beta chains was found in a later genetic analysis and replicated in an independent cohort. Because HLA typing was missing for some donors at each locus, association tests included only the typed subset. Roughly uniform sequencing depth across donors was assumed in presence/absence analyses, although this assumption may not hold. Because the 87-base-pair reads could not distinguish some IMGT-functional V segments, including TRBV6-2 and TRBV6-3, those segments were excluded. A cluster of highly shared sequence variants was judged likely to be a technical artifact of the sequencing pipeline. A later analysis found that TCR association rates varied across HLA loci, with DRB1 alleles showing the most associated TCRs and HLA-C alleles the fewest. According to the authors, the approach could potentially be generalized to other disease states and immunological phenotypes. The classifier was reported to diagnose cytomegalovirus status with high specificity and sensitivity in both the original and validation cohorts. In a later analysis, HLA-associated TCR beta chains showed more clonal expansion and lower generation probabilities than non-associated chains that were equally common. Across donors, most TCR sequences were observed very rarely, whereas some public TCRs were present in many individuals. In a later analysis, most CMV-associated TCR beta chains were found to appear HLA-restricted, with HLA associations seemingly driven largely by CMV exposure. The cohort was sequenced for TCR beta chains only, and without alpha or paired-chain data the features that could be detected were limited. In vitro tests confirmed that a few of the cytomegalovirus-associated TCR beta chains recognize cytomegalovirus antigens. A further reported finding was that TCR beta sequences accurately predicted the HLA-A and HLA-B alleles for most subjects in the first cohort. An earlier analysis of 587 of the donors showed that most TCR beta V segments appeared in productive rearrangements either about 90% or about 30% of the time, which broadly matched IMGT annotations. The study listed 150 to 200 TCR beta chains as associated with cytomegalovirus. In a later analysis, around 15,000 TCR beta sequences were associated with specific HLA alleles at a false discovery rate of 0.05. According to a later genetic analysis, donors in an Asian-associated ancestry cluster had fewer N-insertions in productive TCRs than the roughly 700-donor mean. Correlated functional status among segregating V segments might be attributable to linkage disequilibrium, but an unknown experimental factor could not be ruled out. Because counts were too low, about 15 rarely observed V segments, including chromosome 9 orphons, were left out of the earlier analysis of about 500 of the donors. In a later analysis, several top co-occurrence clusters were reported to appear linked to parvovirus B19, influenza, CMV and Epstein-Barr virus. The only immune exposure information available for the cohort was CMV serostatus. Assigning TCR associations to individual alleles was difficult when HLA alleles, especially DR and DQ, strongly co-occurred.

Libraries were prepared through the immunoSEQ multiplex PCR assay. For the multiplex PCR, a mixture combining 60 forward primers for TCR Vbeta segments and 13 reverse primers for TCR Jbeta segments was used. A multiplex PCR assay on genomic DNA amplified the CDR3 region of rearranged TCR beta genes. Amplified TCR beta libraries were sequenced as 87-base-pair reads on the Illumina HiSeq System. The source study handled its data this way. Across the 600 to 700 repertoires, a later analysis counted 80 million or so unique TCR beta chains, 8.5 million to 12 million of which were shared by at least two donors. Raw reads were error-corrected and collapsed into unique sequences by a nearest-neighbor algorithm in which closely related sequences were merged to remove PCR and sequencing errors. CDR3 sequences were aligned to IMGT reference sequences to assign V, D and J gene segments. Each retained sequence needed at least a six-nucleotide match to both a V gene segment and a J gene segment. A rearrangement was called productive if the CDR3 had no stop codons and remained in frame with V and J, and every other rearrangement was called non-productive. CDR3 was defined by IMGT convention, running from the second conserved V-encoded cysteine to the conserved J-encoded phenylalanine. Sequences without an unambiguous match to a single V gene segment were excluded from the earlier analysis of about 600 of the donors. An earlier analysis of 587 of the donors classified V segments as functional when productive rearrangements were above 56.7% and as segregating when the standard deviation between donors was above 5%. To diagnose cytomegalovirus status from the catalog of TCR beta chain sequences, a statistical classification framework was built. In a later analysis, TCR nucleotide sequences were compared against IMGT/GENE-DB human TR gene sequences so that V and J genes could be assigned. In a later analysis, CDR3 sequences and most-parsimonious VDJ recombination scenarios were assigned using the TCRdist pipeline. In a later analysis, each TCR beta chain was defined by its CDR3 amino acid sequence together with its V-gene family, and reads lacking a unique V-gene family were excluded. To address suspected cross-contamination and a sequencing artifact, a later analysis removed approximately 600 highly shared, low-generation-probability nucleotide sequences. For each public chain, a later analysis derived a clonal expansion index from normalized ranks of inferred template counts within each repertoire. Generation probabilities in a later analysis came from a VDJ recombination model fitted to out-of-frame rearrangements, and those results were checked against IGoR. A later analysis scored TCR-TCR, TCR-HLA and TCR-CMV co-occurrence with hypergeometric tests, applying a repertoire-size bias correction to TCR pairs. In a later analysis, false discovery rates were estimated by permuting HLA or CMV assignments 20 times. In a later analysis, co-occurring TCRs were grouped with DBSCAN, and TCRdist sequence similarity was added when clustering was performed within HLA-allele-positive subsets. For co-occurrence clustering, repertoires with fewer than 30,000 or more than 120,000 public chains were excluded, along with roughly 5 repertoires with anomalous nucleotide sharing. The source is immuneACCESS, and TCRdb retained only in-frame sequences with V and J called. Part of the clones is not carried over; for the studies checked, unresolved V genes explain less than half of this, and the remainder is unexplained. That table is the source of V, J and clone size, and D and trimming were worked out from the DNA. This sample's records show just over 50,000 clones. Together, the top ten hold roughly 12% of the sample.

In regard to this clone: Its recognized antigen is unknown.

The cohort consisted of 650 to 700 healthy bone marrow donors. At the time of sampling, every cohort member was nominally healthy, though immune exposures that went unrecorded were likely present. The donor tested CMV seropositive, placing the donor among the approximately 310 seropositive members of the cohort. A peripheral blood sample was provided by each donor, and peripheral blood mononuclear cells were used for TCR beta sequencing. The Qiagen DNeasy Blood Extraction Kit was used to extract genomic DNA from the blood cell samples. Counted from cysteine to phenylalanine, this CDR3 has 14 amino acids. Solely the CDR3 DNA is kept, with 42 bases framed from the first base. CDR1 and CDR2 (SEHNR, FQNEAQ) derive from the germline V gene (reference sequence). Trimming takes 3 bases from V and 5 bases from J, and the germline ends sit 13 bases apart.

Sample: PBMCs. Here the chain combines TRBV7-9 and TRBJ1-1; the D gene identity is not certain. The receptor was isolated from a woman in her fifties or sixties in good health and CMV-seropositive. CDR3 sequence: CASSLLLGPTEAFF. The nucleotides read TGTGCCAGCAGCTTGTTACTAGGGCCGACTGAAGCTTTCTTT. Full variable domain (CDR3 extended with the reference TRBV7-9 and TRBJ1-1 proteins): DTGVSQNPRHKITKRGQNVTFRCDPISEHNRLYWYRQTLGQGPEFLTYFQNEAQLEKSRLLSDRFSAERPKGSFSTLEIQRTEQGDSAMYLCASSLLLGPTEAFFGQGTRLTVV.